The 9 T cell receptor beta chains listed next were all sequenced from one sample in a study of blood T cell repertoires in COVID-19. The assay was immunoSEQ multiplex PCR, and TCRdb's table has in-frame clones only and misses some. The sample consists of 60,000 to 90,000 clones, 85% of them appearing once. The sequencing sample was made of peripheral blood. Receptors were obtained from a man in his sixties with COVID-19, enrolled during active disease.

The CDR3 DNA reads as TGTGCCAGCAGTCCCGAGATTTGGACTGAAGCTTTCTTT. Translation: CASSPEIWTEAFF. The J gene is TRBJ1-1, the V gene TRBV12-3 or TRBV12-4, with D unresolved. The CDR3 extends over 13 amino acids. The V and J ends lost 5 bases and 5 bases respectively, with 12 bases between them.

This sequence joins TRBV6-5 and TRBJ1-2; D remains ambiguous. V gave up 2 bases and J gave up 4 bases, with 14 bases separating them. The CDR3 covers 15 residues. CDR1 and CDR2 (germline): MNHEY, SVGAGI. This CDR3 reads CASSYSGGRVYGYTF. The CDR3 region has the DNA TGTGCCAGCAGTTACAGTGGAGGGCGAGTCTATGGCTACACCTTC.

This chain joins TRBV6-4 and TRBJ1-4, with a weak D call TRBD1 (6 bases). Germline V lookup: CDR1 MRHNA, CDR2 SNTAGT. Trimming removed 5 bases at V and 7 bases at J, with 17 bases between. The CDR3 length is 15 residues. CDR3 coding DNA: TGTGCCAGCAGTAGCACAGGGAGTACCAGTGAAAAACTGTTTTTT. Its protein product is CASSSTGSTSEKLFF.

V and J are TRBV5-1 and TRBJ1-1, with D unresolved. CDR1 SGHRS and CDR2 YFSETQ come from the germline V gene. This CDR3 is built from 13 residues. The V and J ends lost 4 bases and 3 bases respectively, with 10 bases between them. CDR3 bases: TGCGCCAGCAGCCCCGGGGAATACACTGAAGCTTTCTTT. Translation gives CASSPGEYTEAFF.

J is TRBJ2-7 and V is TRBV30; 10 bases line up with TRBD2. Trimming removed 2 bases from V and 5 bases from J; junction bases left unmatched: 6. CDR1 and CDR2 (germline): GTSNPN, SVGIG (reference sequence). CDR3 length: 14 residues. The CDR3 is CAWSLERGGNEQYF. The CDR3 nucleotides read TGTGCCTGGAGTCTTGAGCGGGGGGGAAACGAGCAGTACTTC.

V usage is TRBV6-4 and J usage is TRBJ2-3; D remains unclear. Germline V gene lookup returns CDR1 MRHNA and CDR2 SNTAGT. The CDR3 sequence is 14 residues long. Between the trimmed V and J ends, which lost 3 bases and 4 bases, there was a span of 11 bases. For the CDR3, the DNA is TGTGCCAGCAGTGAGGCTAGTGGCGCAGATACGCAGTATTTT. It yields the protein CASSEASGADTQYF.

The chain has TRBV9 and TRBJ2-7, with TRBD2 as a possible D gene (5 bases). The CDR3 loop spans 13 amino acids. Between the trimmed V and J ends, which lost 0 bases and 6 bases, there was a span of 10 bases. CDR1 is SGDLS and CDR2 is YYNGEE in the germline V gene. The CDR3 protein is CASSVGVAGEQYF. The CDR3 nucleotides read TGTGCCAGCAGCGTAGGGGTTGCGGGCGAGCAGTACTTC. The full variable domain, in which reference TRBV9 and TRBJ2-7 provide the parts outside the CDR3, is DSGVTQTPKHLITATGQRVTLRCSPRSGDLSVYWYQQSLDQGLQFLIQYYNGEERAKGNILERFSAQQFPDLHSELNLSSLELGDSALYFCASSVGVAGEQYFGPGTRLTVT.

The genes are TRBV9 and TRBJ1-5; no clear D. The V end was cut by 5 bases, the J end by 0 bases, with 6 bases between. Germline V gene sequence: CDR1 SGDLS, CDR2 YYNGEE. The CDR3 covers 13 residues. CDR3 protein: CASSRDSNQPQHF. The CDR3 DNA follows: TGTGCCAGCAGTCGAGATAGCAATCAGCCCCAGCATTTT.

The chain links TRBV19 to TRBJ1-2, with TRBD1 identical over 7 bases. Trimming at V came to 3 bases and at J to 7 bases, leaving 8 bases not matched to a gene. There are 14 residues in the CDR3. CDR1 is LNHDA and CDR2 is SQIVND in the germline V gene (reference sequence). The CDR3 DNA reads TGTGCCAGTAGTATGGGGGTGACAGGGTTTGGCTACACCTTC. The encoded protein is CASSMGVTGFGYTF.